This TCR beta chain came from a study of shared clonotypes between healthy human individuals. The protocol was immunoSEQ multiplex PCR, while the TCRdb copy is restricted to in-frame clones and leaves out a portion. Among some 2,100,000 clones listed, more than 90% were seen once. CDR1 is SGDLS and CDR2 is YYNGEE in the germline V gene. J lost 8 bases, V lost 3 bases, and 7 bases had no gene match. The CDR3 totals 13 residues. Each donor was a Caucasian adult residing in Nashville, Tennessee. Concerning this clone itself: The same CDR3 also results from other DNA sequences found in this sample.

The chain combines TRBV9 with TRBJ1-1, with 7 bases matching TRBD1. The clonotype comes from a man between 18 and 29 years old in good health. The sample was naive CD4+ T cells sorted from blood. Subset reported: CD45RA+ positively selected. This CDR3 is CASSARQGGEAFF. The CDR3 DNA is TGTGCCAGCAGCGCCCGACAGGGCGGGGAAGCTTTCTTT. Full variable domain (remainder filled in from reference TRBV9 and TRBJ1-1): DSGVTQTPKHLITATGQRVTLRCSPRSGDLSVYWYQQSLDQGLQFLIQYYNGEERAKGNILERFSAQQFPDLHSELNLSSLELGDSALYFCASSARQGGEAFFGQGTRLTVV.